This T cell receptor beta chain was identified in a study of control samples from healthy donors and cancer patients. Sequencing was performed with immunoSEQ multiplex PCR; in TCRdb, only in-frame clones are kept and a portion is missing. The sample holds about 100,000 clones, approximately 84% seen once. The V gene lost 2 bases and the J gene lost 5 bases, with 12 bases spanning the gap. This CDR3 has 15 residues. Per the germline V gene, CDR1 is LNHDA and CDR2 is SQIVND (reference sequence). The chain couples TRBV19 to TRBJ1-4; D is undetermined. Sequencing was done on a sample of blood. The TCR sequence derives from a woman aged 45 to 65 in good health. CDR3 nucleotide sequence: TGTGCCAGTAGTATATTCTATCTCCCGAATGAAAAACTGTTTTTT. Protein sequence: CASSIFYLPNEKLFF.